This record covers a single T cell receptor beta chain. The CDR3 totals 12 residues. CDR1 is MNHEY, CDR2 SVGAGI, per germline. V lost 5 bases, J lost 9 bases, and 8 bases lay in between. The method was immunoSEQ multiplex PCR; TCRdb's version includes in-frame clones alone and lacks a portion of them. The table has some 200,000 clones, roughly four fifths seen once; the top ten hold 6% to 7%. The data derive from a study of blood T cell repertoires in COVID-19. V is TRBV6-5 and J is TRBJ1-6, with D possibly being TRBD1 (5 bases). The clonotype was recovered from a woman aged 40-49 years with acute or convalescent COVID-19. The sequenced sample was peripheral blood. CDR3 sequence (DNA): TGTGCCAGCAGTAAGGGGTTTTCACCCCTCCACTTT. Amino acid sequence: CASSKGFSPLHF.